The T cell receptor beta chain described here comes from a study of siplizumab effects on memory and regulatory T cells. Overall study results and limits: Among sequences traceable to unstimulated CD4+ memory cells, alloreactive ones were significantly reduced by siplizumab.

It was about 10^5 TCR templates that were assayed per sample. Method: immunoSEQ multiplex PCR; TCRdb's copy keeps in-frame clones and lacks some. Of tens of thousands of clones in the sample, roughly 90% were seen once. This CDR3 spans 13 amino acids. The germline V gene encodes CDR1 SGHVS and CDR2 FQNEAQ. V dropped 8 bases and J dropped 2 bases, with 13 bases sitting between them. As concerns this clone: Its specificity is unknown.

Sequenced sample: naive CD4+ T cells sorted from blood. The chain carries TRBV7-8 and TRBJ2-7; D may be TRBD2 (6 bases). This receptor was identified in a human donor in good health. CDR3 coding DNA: TGTGCCAGCTGGCGGGGAACACCCTACGAGCAGTACTTC. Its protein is CASWRGTPYEQYF.